These 2 T cell receptor beta chains share one sample of origin, sequenced in a study of cytomegalovirus exposure and HLA in healthy donors. The PCR employed 60 Vbeta primers together with 13 Jbeta primers. Produced via immunoSEQ multiplex PCR; TCRdb's table is partial and in-frame only. The repertoire holds around 190,000 clones, with 79% as singletons. Source material: PBMCs. Every receptor here comes from a woman between 18 and 29 years old in good health and CMV-seronegative.

This chain joins TRBV6-1 and TRBJ1-1; no clear D. This CDR3 has 14 amino acids. The V gene lost 4 bases and the J gene lost 1 base, with 10 bases spanning the gap. CDR1 MNHNS and CDR2 SASEGT come from the germline V gene. CDR3 coding DNA: TGTGCCAGCAGTGCCGTCCGGGAGAACACTGAAGCTTTCTTT. As protein: CASSAVRENTEAFF.

This chain uses TRBV30 with TRBJ2-2; D unclear. CDR1 GTSNPN and CDR2 SVGIG come from the germline V gene (reference sequence). Trimming removed 2 bases from V and 2 bases from J, with 3 bases in between. The CDR3 sequence is 12 residues long. The CDR3 here is CAWSSNTGELFF. The CDR3 DNA follows: TGTGCCTGGAGTTCAAACACCGGGGAGCTGTTTTTT.